This section outlines one T cell receptor (beta chain) sequence together with its context. The source of the sample is a study of T cell changes during pregnancy in multiple sclerosis. V dropped 4 bases and J dropped 1; count of bases not matched to a gene: 14. The germline V gene has CDR1 SGHVS and CDR2 FQNEAQ. This CDR3 spans 19 amino acids. Sequencing used immunoSEQ multiplex PCR; TCRdb keeps in-frame clones, though not all of them. The sample includes about 44,000 clones, over 75% seen only once; the top ten take roughly 0.7%. The specimen comprised CD4+ T cells from peripheral blood mononuclear cells, sampled before pregnancy. The receptor's source is a female donor with multiple sclerosis, enrolled in a pregnancy study. This sequence joins TRBV7-8 and TRBJ1-3; 9 bases are shared with TRBD1. Written as DNA, the CDR3 is TGTGCCAGCAGCTCCTCCAGGACAGGGGAGAAGTCTTCTGGAAACACCATATATTTT. Translated: CASSSSRTGEKSSGNTIYF.